Here is one T cell receptor beta chain with its context. CDR1 SGHTA and CDR2 FQGNSA come from the germline V gene. Trimming took 5 bases from V and 6 from J, leaving 8 bases between them. This CDR3 contains 11 residues. These data belong to a study of blood T cell repertoires in COVID-19. Data came from immunoSEQ multiplex PCR; TCRdb stores just in-frame clones and leaves some out. The sample has around 78,000 clones, over 80% seen once; the top ten hold around 6.1%. The V call is TRBV7-2, the J call TRBJ2-7, with D perhaps TRBD1 (6 bases). Sequencing was carried out using peripheral blood. The sequence was obtained from a man in his fifties with active COVID-19. The CDR3 region has the DNA TGTGCCAGCAGCCAAGGGGGCGAGCAGTACTTC. Translating it yields CASSQGGEQYF.